This T cell receptor (beta chain) was captured by sequencing in a study of blood T cell repertoires in COVID-19. Study information: The United States, Italy and Spain were the sources of the acute and convalescent COVID-19 samples.

Original processing notes: The assay estimated nucleated cells by amplifying reference gene primers. Some clones are missing from TCRdb's copy, which holds only in-frame ones; the method was immunoSEQ multiplex PCR. The V and J calls and clone size come from that table; D and trimming were worked out from the DNA. The sample yields fewer than 200,000 clones, around four fifths seen once. V shed 6 bases, J shed 8 bases, and the junction held 11 bases outside the gene matches. Germline assignment: CDR1 MNHNS and CDR2 SASEGT. The CDR3 loop spans 14 amino acids. Before being deemed recovered, Cohort 3 donors had two negative PCRs, clearance, or symptom resolution.

The sample comprised PBMCs or T cells enriched from blood (not recorded which). The sequence derives from a woman aged 50 to 65 who had recovered from COVID-19. V gene TRBV6-1 combines with J gene TRBJ1-2; TRBD1 matches 8 bases. The CDR3 bases are TGTGCCAGCAGACCCGGACAGGGAGTTTGGGGCTACACCTTC. It is translated as CASRPGQGVWGYTF.